The 18 T cell receptor beta chains given below trace back to one sample, sequenced in a study of T cell responses to AZD1222 COVID-19 vaccine. Data came from immunoSEQ multiplex PCR; TCRdb stores just in-frame clones and leaves some out. The sample includes some 150,000 clones, just under 95% of them seen just once. The source was peripheral blood, collected on day 0 of AZD1222 vaccination. These receptors all come from an adult in good health.

This clone was seen only once. The chain couples TRBV5-1 to TRBJ2-7, with D tentatively TRBD1 or TRBD2 (5 bases each). The CDR3 totals 16 residues. V was trimmed by 0 bases and J by 2 bases, leaving 15 bases between them. CDR1 is SGHRS and CDR2 is YFSETQ in the germline V gene. CDR3 sequence: CASSLAMGTEAYEQYF. CDR3 DNA: TGCGCCAGCAGCTTGGCCATGGGGACGGAGGCCTACGAGCAGTACTTC.

This chain joins TRBV27 and TRBJ2-5; 7 nucleotides match TRBD1. The germline V gene has CDR1 MNHEY and CDR2 SMNVEV (reference sequence). V was pared by 0 bases and J by 1 base, with 2 bases of the junction left unmatched. This CDR3 is built from 15 residues. In DNA, the CDR3 is TGTGCCAGCAGTTTATCCGGGACAGCCCAAGAGACCCAGTACTTC. Amino acids: CASSLSGTAQETQYF.

This sequence joins TRBV10-3 and TRBJ1-5; 7 bases agree with TRBD1. CDR3 size: 16 residues. The germline V gene encodes CDR1 ENHRY and CDR2 SYGVKD. J lost 2 bases, V lost 3 bases, and 7 bases had no gene match. The DNA of the CDR3 is TGTGCCATCAGTGACCACAGGGGAGGAGGCAATCAGCCCCAGCATTTT. Its protein is CAISDHRGGGNQPQHF.

V usage is TRBV25-1 and J usage is TRBJ2-3; TRBD2 matches at 7 bases. V dropped 1 base and J dropped 2; count of bases not matched to a gene: 6. Germline CDR1 is MGHDK and CDR2 is SYGVNS. The CDR3 runs 16 residues. In DNA, the CDR3 is TGTGCCAGCAGTGAATCCCCTAGCGGATACACAGATACGCAGTATTTT. This encodes CASSESPSGYTDTQYF.

The V and J genes are TRBV28 and TRBJ1-5; D is ambiguous. The V end was cut by 11 bases, the J end by 0 bases, with 14 bases between. This CDR3 has 14 residues. CDR1 and CDR2 from the germline V gene are MDHEN and SYDVKM. In nucleotides, the CDR3 is TGTGCCGCGGGCTTGTCTTATAGCAATCAGCCCCAGCATTTT. This translates into CAAGLSYSNQPQHF.

In this sample, this clone turned up a few times. The rearrangement joins TRBV7-2 to TRBJ2-7; D possibly matches TRBD1 or TRBD2 (5 bases each). CDR1 SGHTA and CDR2 FQGNSA come from the germline V gene. Trimming stripped 2 bases from V and 1 base from J, with 9 bases between. CDR3 length equals 14 residues. CDR3 bases: TGTGCCAGCAGCTTACGGGGCCAGTCCTACGAGCAGTACTTC. It specifies CASSLRGQSYEQYF.

The genes are TRBV4-1 and TRBJ2-5; the match to TRBD1 covers 7 bases. The CDR3 extends over 16 amino acids. Germline loops: CDR1 MGHRA, CDR2 YSYEKL. Trimming cost V 4 bases and J 2 bases; bases outside gene matches: 10. Here the CDR3 DNA reads TGCGCCAGCAGCCGGGACAAACAGGGGTGGCAAGAGACCCAGTACTTC. Amino acid sequence: CASSRDKQGWQETQYF.

A single count supports this clone. The rearrangement uses TRBV4-3 and TRBJ2-1; 10 bases are shared with TRBD2. With V trimmed by 0 bases and J by 10 bases, 3 bases remained unmatched. From germline, CDR1 is LGHNA and CDR2 YSLEER. The CDR3 consists of 14 residues. CDR3 bases: TGCGCCAGCAGCCAAGATGGACTAGCGGAGGAGCAGTTCTTC. Translation gives CASSQDGLAEEQFF.

This clone was seen a handful of times. The rearrangement uses TRBV5-4 and TRBJ1-2; a weak D match, TRBD1 (6 bases). V was trimmed by 4 bases and J by 7 bases, leaving 20 bases between them. CDR1 SGHNT and CDR2 YYREEE come from the germline V gene (reference sequence). The CDR3 covers 15 residues. The CDR3 region has the DNA TGTGCCAGCAGCCCGAACCTACAGGGAAATCTTGGCTACACCTTC. This encodes CASSPNLQGNLGYTF. Full variable domain (rest looked up from reference TRBV5-4 and TRBJ1-2): ETGVTQSPTHLIKTRGQQVTLRCSSQSGHNTVSWYQQALGQGPQFIFQYYREEENGRGNFPPRFSGLQFPNYSSELNVNALELDDSALYLCASSPNLQGNLGYTFGSGTRLTVV.

The rearrangement uses TRBV15 and TRBJ2-5; D gene uncertain. CDR3 length equals 15 residues. Germline lookup yields CDR1 LNHNV and CDR2 YYDKDF (reference sequence). Trimming shortened V by 2 bases and J by 0 bases, and 10 bases separated the two germline ends. CDR3: CATSRFSGHQETQYF. CDR3 nucleotide sequence: TGTGCCACCAGCAGATTTTCTGGACACCAAGAGACCCAGTACTTC. The variable domain in full, with the rest retrieved from reference TRBV15 and TRBJ2-5, is DAMVIQNPRYQVTQFGKPVTLSCSQTLNHNVMYWYQQKSSQAPKLLFHYYDKDFNNEADTPDNFQSRRPNTSFCFLDIRSPGLGDTAMYLCATSRFSGHQETQYFGPGTRLLVL.

The V call is TRBV7-9, the J call TRBJ2-1, with a weak D call TRBD2 (7 bases). This CDR3 has 12 residues. Per germline, CDR1 SEHNR and CDR2 FQNEAQ (reference sequence). This CDR3 reads CATGEGGGEQFF. In nucleotides, the CDR3 is TGTGCTACGGGCGAGGGAGGGGGTGAGCAGTTCTTC.

The V and J genes are TRBV7-2 and TRBJ2-1; D is ambiguous. The CDR3 has 14 residues. Per germline, CDR1 SGHTA and CDR2 FQGNSA. Trimming shortened V by 3 bases and J by 6 bases, and 12 bases separated the two germline ends. The CDR3 reads CASSFLLHPNEQFF. Here the CDR3 DNA reads TGTGCCAGCAGCTTCCTACTTCACCCCAATGAGCAGTTCTTC.

The chain has TRBV5-1 and TRBJ1-6; 9 bases fit TRBD1. The CDR3 is 14 amino acids. Trimming took 0 bases from V and 8 from J; bases not matched to a gene: 0. Germline V CDR1 and CDR2: SGHRS, YFSETQ. CDR3 bases: TGCGCCAGCAGCTTGGGGACAGGGGATTCACCCCTCCACTTT. Protein product: CASSLGTGDSPLHF.

The rearrangement uses TRBV19 and TRBJ1-1; the match to TRBD1 covers 7 bases. The CDR3 length is 13 residues. Germline V gene sequence: CDR1 LNHDA, CDR2 SQIVND (reference sequence). V lost 6 bases and J lost 1; bases outside the gene matches: 2. The CDR3 region has the DNA TGTGCCAGTAGACAGGGGTCGAACACTGAAGCTTTCTTT. Protein product: CASRQGSNTEAFF.

The chain uses TRBV3-1 (or the pseudogene TRBV3-2) and TRBJ1-4; TRBD1 agrees at 7 bases. The germline CDR1 and CDR2 sequences are LGHDT and YNNKEL (reference sequence). This CDR3 has 15 residues. With 6 bases clipped from V and 6 bases from J, the junction kept 10 bases outside the gene matches. CDR3 loop: CASSLTGVVDEKLFF. The DNA of the CDR3 is TGTGCCAGCAGTCTCACAGGGGTCGTGGATGAAAAACTGTTTTTT.

V is TRBV9 and J is TRBJ1-6; D is perhaps TRBD1 (6 bases). The V gene lost 3 bases and the J gene lost 5 bases, with 15 bases spanning the gap. CDR3 length: 16 amino acids. In germline, CDR1 is SGDLS, CDR2 YYNGEE. CDR3 sequence reads: CASSAIKGENNSPLHF. CDR3 DNA sequence: TGTGCCAGCAGCGCAATAAAGGGGGAGAATAATTCACCCCTCCACTTT.

The CDR3 spells CASSQEGKYCEQYF. The DNA for the CDR3 is TGTGCCAGCAGCCAAGAGGGAAAGTATTGCGAGCAGTACTTC. This chain links TRBV3-1 (or the pseudogene TRBV3-2) with TRBJ2-7; D is unresolved. The CDR3 spans 14 residues. The ends were cut back, 0 bases at V and 6 bases at J, with 12 bases in the middle. Germline CDR1 LGHDT, CDR2 YNNKEL (reference sequence).

The chain employs TRBV3-1 (or the pseudogene TRBV3-2) and TRBJ2-1, with D possibly being TRBD1 (6 bases). V was shortened by 2 bases and J by 5 bases, with 10 bases between the two germline ends. Germline V CDR1 and CDR2: LGHDT, YNNKEL (reference sequence). This CDR3 has 14 residues. CDR3 sequence (DNA): TGTGCCAGCAGCCAATGGACAGCTAACAATGAGCAGTTCTTC. Residues: CASSQWTANNEQFF.